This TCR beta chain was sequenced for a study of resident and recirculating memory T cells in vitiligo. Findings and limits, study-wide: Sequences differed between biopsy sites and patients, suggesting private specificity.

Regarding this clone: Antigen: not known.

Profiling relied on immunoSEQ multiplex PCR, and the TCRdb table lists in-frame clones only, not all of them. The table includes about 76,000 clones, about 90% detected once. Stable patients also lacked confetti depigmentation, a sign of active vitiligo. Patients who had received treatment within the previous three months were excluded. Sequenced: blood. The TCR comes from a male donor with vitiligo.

CDR3 coding DNA: TGTGCCATCAAAAGCCCCAGCGTACCCTACGAGCAGTACTTC. Its translation: CAIKSPSVPYEQYF. J is TRBJ2-7 and V is TRBV28; D uncertain. In germline, CDR1 is MDHEN, CDR2 SYDVKM. The CDR3 has 14 residues. The ends were cut back, 10 bases at V and 2 bases at J, with 18 bases in the middle.